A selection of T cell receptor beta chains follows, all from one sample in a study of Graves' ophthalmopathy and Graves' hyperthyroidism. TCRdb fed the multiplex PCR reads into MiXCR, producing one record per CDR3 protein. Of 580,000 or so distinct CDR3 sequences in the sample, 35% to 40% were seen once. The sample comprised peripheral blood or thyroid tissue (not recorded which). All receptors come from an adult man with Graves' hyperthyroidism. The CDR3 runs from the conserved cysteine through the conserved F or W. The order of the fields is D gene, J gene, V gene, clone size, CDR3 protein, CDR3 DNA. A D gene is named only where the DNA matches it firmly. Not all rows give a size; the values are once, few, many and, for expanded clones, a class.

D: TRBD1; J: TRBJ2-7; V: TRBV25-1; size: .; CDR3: CASSKGTGNEQHF; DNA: TGTGCCAGCAGTAAAGGGACAGGAAACGAACAGCACTTC
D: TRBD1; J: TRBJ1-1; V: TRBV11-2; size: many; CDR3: CASSPGQGITTEAFF; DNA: TGTGCCAGCAGCCCAGGACAGGGAATAACAACTGAAGCTTTCTTT
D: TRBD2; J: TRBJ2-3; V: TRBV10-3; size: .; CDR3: CAISEGTGLAGEADTQYF; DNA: TGTGCCATCAGTGAGGGAACGGGACTAGCGGGAGAGGCAGATACGCAGTATTTT
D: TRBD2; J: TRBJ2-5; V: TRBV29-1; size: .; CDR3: CSVVTLAGETQYF; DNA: TGCAGCGTTGTCACACTAGCGGGAGAGACCCAGTACTTC
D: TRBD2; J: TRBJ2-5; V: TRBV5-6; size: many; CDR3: CASSRTSGNQETQYF; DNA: TGTGCCAGCAGTAGGACTAGCGGGAACCAAGAGACCCAGTACTTC
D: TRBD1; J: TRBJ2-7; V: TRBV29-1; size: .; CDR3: CSVETYRQGEQYF; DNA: TGCAGCGTTGAGACCTACCGACAGGGAGAGCAGTACTTC
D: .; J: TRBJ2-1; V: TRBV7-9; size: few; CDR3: CASSLRLDYNEQFF; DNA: TGTGCCAGCAGCTTACGACTAGACTACAATGAGCAGTTCTTC
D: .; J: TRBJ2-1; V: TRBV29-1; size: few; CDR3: CSVVGTGAPNNEQFF; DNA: TGCAGCGTTGTCGGGACGGGGGCACCAAACAATGAGCAGTTCTTC
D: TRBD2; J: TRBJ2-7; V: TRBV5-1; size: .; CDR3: CASSPRGDSYEQYF; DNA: TGCGCCAGCAGCCCCCGGGGGGACTCCTACGAGCAGTACTTC
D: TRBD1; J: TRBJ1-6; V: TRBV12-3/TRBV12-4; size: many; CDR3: CASRQGFDSPLHF; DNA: TGTGCCAGCAGACAGGGGTTTGATTCACCCCTCCACTTT